This TCR beta chain comes out of a study of chemoradiotherapy in HPV16-positive cancers. Sequencing used immunoSEQ multiplex PCR; TCRdb keeps in-frame clones, though not all of them. Of about 7,000 clones listed, around 67% are singletons. Study-level findings and limits: Only a couple of HPV16-positive patients supplied the functional HPV-specificity definition.

With respect to this clone: No antigen is known for it.

This TCR was sampled from a human donor with HPV-associated anogenital cancer. Here the sequenced sample was tumor tissue, taken from a patient who underwent chemoradiotherapy.

The CDR3 loop is CASSPALGTGELFF. The CDR3 DNA follows: TGTGCCAGCAGCCCAGCCCTAGGCACCGGGGAGCTGTTTTTT. The chain employs TRBV7-3 and TRBJ2-2; D is unclear. The germline gives CDR1 SGHTA, CDR2 FQGTGA. CDR3 size: 14 residues. The V and J ends lost 5 bases and 4 bases respectively, with 11 bases between them. The full variable domain, rest sourced from reference TRBV7-3 and TRBJ2-2, is GAGVSQTPSNKVTEKGKYVELRCDPISGHTALYWYRQSLGQGPEFLIYFQGTGAADDSGLPNDRFFAVRPEGSVSTLKIQRTERGDSAVYLCASSPALGTGELFFGEGSRLTVL.